The rows below give T cell receptor beta chains drawn from one sample of a study of early T cells in non-severe SARS-CoV-2 infection. One entry per CDR3 protein results from TCRdb running MiXCR on the 5' RACE reads. This table has tens of thousands of distinct CDR3 sequences, 4.8% appearing once. Sequenced sample: whole blood. The receptors here all came from an adult who was a healthcare worker with PCR-confirmed SARS-CoV-2 infection or an uninfected control (not recorded which). Both conserved end residues are part of each CDR3. A D gene is named only where the DNA matches it firmly. For some rows the clone size is stated as once, few or many, or as a class when expanded; others skip it.

size: once; J: TRBJ2-7; D: TRBD1; length: 11; V: TRBV20-1; DNA: TGCAGTGCCGGGACAGGGAACGAGCAGTACTTC; CDR3: CSAGTGNEQYF
size: NA; J: TRBJ2-2; D: NA; length: 13; V: TRBV3-1; DNA: TGTGCCAGCAGCCTCCGGGCCCCCGGGGAGCTGTTTTTT; CDR3: CASSLRAPGELFF
size: many; J: TRBJ1-1; D: NA; length: 14; V: TRBV7-9; DNA: TGTGCCAGCAGCCATCGACAGCCGAACACTGAAGCTTTCTTT; CDR3: CASSHRQPNTEAFF
size: many; J: TRBJ2-3; D: TRBD2; length: 15; V: TRBV7-6; DNA: TGTGCCAGCACGCAGGGTAGCGGGGGGGCAGATACGCAGTATTTT; CDR3: CASTQGSGGADTQYF
size: many; J: TRBJ2-7; D: NA; length: 13; V: TRBV29-1; DNA: TGCAGCGTCGTAGACACGAGCTCCTACGAGCAGTACTTC; CDR3: CSVVDTSSYEQYF
size: many; J: TRBJ1-3; D: NA; length: 15; V: TRBV7-6; DNA: TGTGCCAGCAGTCTGACCGGGACCGGACCGGTAACCATATATTTT; CDR3: CASSLTGTGPVTIYF
size: many; J: TRBJ2-6; D: NA; length: 15; V: TRBV5-1; DNA: TGCGCCAGCAGCTTACAAAGCTCTGGGGCCAACGTCCTGACTTTC; CDR3: CASSLQSSGANVLTF
size: many; J: TRBJ2-7; D: NA; length: 13; V: TRBV19; DNA: TGTGCCAGTAGTATTGGGATTCCCTACGAGCAGTACTTC; CDR3: CASSIGIPYEQYF
size: NA; J: TRBJ2-3; D: NA; length: 15; V: TRBV12-3/TRBV12-4; DNA: TGTGCCAGCACCCGGAGGCTAACTAGCACAGATACGCAGTATTTT; CDR3: CASTRRLTSTDTQYF
size: NA; J: TRBJ1-1; D: NA; length: 15; V: TRBV13; DNA: TGTGCCAGCAGCCGTATTCGGGGGCGCGGGGCTGAAGCTTTCTTT; CDR3: CASSRIRGRGAEAFF
size: NA; J: TRBJ2-2; D: TRBD1; length: 16; V: TRBV11-3; DNA: TGTGCCAGCAGTCAATTTAGAGGGGGCGCCACCGGGGAGCTGTTTTTT; CDR3: CASSQFRGGATGELFF
size: many; J: TRBJ2-1; D: NA; length: 16; V: TRBV7-2; DNA: TGTGCCAGCAGCTTAAGGCGGGGGCGTTTCTACAATGAGCAGTTCTTC; CDR3: CASSLRRGRFYNEQFF
size: many; J: TRBJ1-3; D: NA; length: 11; V: TRBV12-3/TRBV12-4; DNA: TGTGCCAGCAGCCACGTGGACACCATATATTTT; CDR3: CASSHVDTIYF
size: many; J: TRBJ2-1; D: TRBD2; length: 14; V: TRBV20-1; DNA: TGCAGTGCTAGTCCCAGCGGGGACTACAATGAGCAGTTCTTC; CDR3: CSASPSGDYNEQFF
size: once; J: TRBJ1-4; D: NA; length: 14; V: TRBV28; DNA: TGTGCCAGCAGTTTTGTAGGAGGAGAGGGAACACTGTTTTTT; CDR3: CASSFVGGEGTLFF
size: few; J: TRBJ2-3; D: TRBD2; length: 17; V: TRBV6-1; DNA: TGTGCCAGCAGTGAAGCAACGGCCGGCCGGGGGGAAGATACGCAGTATTTT; CDR3: CASSEATAGRGEDTQYF
size: NA; J: TRBJ2-3; D: NA; length: 15; V: TRBV4-1; DNA: TGCGCCAGCAGCCCCCGGGACGTTCGCACAGATACGCAGTATTTT; CDR3: CASSPRDVRTDTQYF
size: many; J: TRBJ2-7; D: NA; length: 16; V: TRBV6-4; DNA: TGTGCCAGCGGACTTGTTGGGCGGGCGACGACCTACGAGCAGTACTTC; CDR3: CASGLVGRATTYEQYF
size: many; J: TRBJ1-1; D: NA; length: 14; V: TRBV6-2/TRBV6-3; DNA: TGTGCCAGCAAAGGGGGGCGCATGAACACTGAAGCTTTCTTT; CDR3: CASKGGRMNTEAFF
size: many; J: TRBJ2-7; D: NA; length: 14; V: TRBV6-1; DNA: TGTGCCAGCAGACTCCTTAGGGACTCCCACGAGCAGTACTTC; CDR3: CASRLLRDSHEQYF
size: many; J: TRBJ1-1; D: NA; length: 11; V: TRBV6-6; DNA: TGTGCCAGCACCATACACGTTGAAGCTTTCTTT; CDR3: CASTIHVEAFF
size: NA; J: TRBJ1-2; D: NA; length: 13; V: TRBV6-5; DNA: TGTGCCAGCAGTCTAGGGCGGGGTAGTGGCTACACCTTC; CDR3: CASSLGRGSGYTF
size: NA; J: TRBJ2-5; D: TRBD1; length: 14; V: TRBV20-1; DNA: TGCAGTGCTGTGGACAGGGGCCTGAGGGAGACCCAGTACTTC; CDR3: CSAVDRGLRETQYF
size: many; J: TRBJ2-3; D: TRBD2; length: 16; V: TRBV7-2; DNA: TGTGCCAGCAGCTTAGTGGGGGGACTAGGAGCAGATACGCAGTATTTT; CDR3: CASSLVGGLGADTQYF
size: NA; J: TRBJ2-3; D: NA; length: 17; V: TRBV5-4; DNA: TGTGCCAGCAGCCCCTCGGGTCGGGGGGCCATCACAGATACGCAGTATTTT; CDR3: CASSPSGRGAITDTQYF
size: few; J: TRBJ2-7; D: TRBD1; length: 13; V: TRBV18; DNA: TGTGCCAGCTCAACCGGGACAGGCTACGAGCAGTACTTC; CDR3: CASSTGTGYEQYF
size: many; J: TRBJ1-1; D: NA; length: 14; V: TRBV5-5; DNA: TGTGCCAGCAGCCCCCGCCCCCGAGGGGATGAAGCTTTCTTT; CDR3: CASSPRPRGDEAFF
size: NA; J: TRBJ1-4; D: NA; length: 15; V: TRBV7-8; DNA: TGTGCCAGCAGCTTGTCGACCTCAACTAATGAAAAACTGTTTTTT; CDR3: CASSLSTSTNEKLFF
size: NA; J: TRBJ2-1; D: NA; length: 13; V: TRBV7-2; DNA: TGTGCCAGCAGCTTAGGACCCGACAATGAGCAGTTCTTC; CDR3: CASSLGPDNEQFF
size: NA; J: TRBJ1-4; D: NA; length: 15; V: TRBV9; DNA: TGTGCCAGCAGCGTAGACGGGACACCCGATAAAATACTGTTTTTT; CDR3: CASSVDGTPDKILFF
size: few; J: TRBJ1-5; D: NA; length: 12; V: TRBV7-9; DNA: TGTGCCAGCAGCTTAGGGAGTCAGCCCCAGCATTTT; CDR3: CASSLGSQPQHF
size: many; J: TRBJ1-4; D: TRBD1; length: 15; V: TRBV15; DNA: TGTGCCACCAGCTTCACTCAGGGGGCTAATGAAAAACTGTTTTTT; CDR3: CATSFTQGANEKLFF
size: NA; J: TRBJ1-5; D: NA; length: 15; V: TRBV19; DNA: TGTGCCAGTAGTATCCCCCGGAGGGGCAATCAGCCCCAGCATTTT; CDR3: CASSIPRRGNQPQHF
size: many; J: TRBJ2-1; D: NA; length: 12; V: TRBV7-3; DNA: TGTGCCAGCAGCTTAACGAGGAATGAGCAGTTCTTC; CDR3: CASSLTRNEQFF
size: many; J: TRBJ2-1; D: NA; length: 14; V: TRBV7-3; DNA: TGTGCCAGCAGCTTAGAGAGTGGGTACAATGAGCAGTTCTTC; CDR3: CASSLESGYNEQFF
size: many; J: TRBJ2-3; D: TRBD2; length: 15; V: TRBV6-1; DNA: TGTGCCAGCAGTTCTACTAGCGGAGTGGGAGATACGCAGTATTTT; CDR3: CASSSTSGVGDTQYF
size: many; J: TRBJ2-7; D: NA; length: 11; V: TRBV28; DNA: TGTGCCAGCAGCCGAGATTACGAGCAGTACTTC; CDR3: CASSRDYEQYF
size: many; J: TRBJ1-2; D: NA; length: 14; V: TRBV5-1; DNA: TGCGCCAGCACCTATCTTCCCTCTAACTATGGCTACACCTTC; CDR3: CASTYLPSNYGYTF
size: many; J: TRBJ1-4; D: TRBD1; length: 13; V: TRBV7-8; DNA: TGTGCCAGCAGCCGGACAGGGCGAGAAAAACTGTTTTTT; CDR3: CASSRTGREKLFF
size: many; J: TRBJ2-1; D: NA; length: 15; V: TRBV20-1; DNA: TGCAGTGCTAAGAGAGCGGAGGTGACCTACAATGAGCAGTTCTTC; CDR3: CSAKRAEVTYNEQFF